The 25 T cell receptor beta chains given below trace back to one sample, sequenced in a study of early stage breast cancer tumors. Sequencing used immunoSEQ multiplex PCR; TCRdb keeps in-frame clones, though not all of them. The sample lists under 8,000 clones; roughly 75% were seen once. Sequencing was carried out using normal breast tissue next to the tumor. Receptors were obtained from a person between 35 and 49 years old with breast cancer.

In nucleotides, the CDR3 is TGCGCCAGCAGAAGGGACATAGCCTACAATGAGCAGTTCTTC. This codes for CASRRDIAYNEQFF. This chain connects TRBV10-2 to TRBJ2-1; a possible D gene is TRBD1 (6 bases). V was cut by 6 bases and J by 2 bases, with 11 bases left in between. The germline gives CDR1 WSHSY, CDR2 SAAADI. The CDR3 sequence is 14 residues long.

This rearrangement joins TRBV7-9 to TRBJ1-4; D unresolved. Germline-derived CDR1 and CDR2 are SEHNR and FQNEAQ (reference sequence). This CDR3 comprises 11 residues. Trimming took 2 bases from V and 8 from J, leaving 3 bases between them. The CDR3 sequence: CASSLQEKLFF. In DNA form, the CDR3 reads TGTGCCAGCAGCTTACAGGAAAAACTGTTTTTT.

V is TRBV7-9 and J is TRBJ1-3; D is unclear. Looked up from germline, CDR1 is SEHNR and CDR2 is FQNEAQ (reference sequence). V lost 5 bases and J 4 bases, leaving 12 bases between the germline ends. The CDR3 is 14 residues long. CDR3 DNA: TGTGCCAGCAGCCCCGACCGGTGGGGAAACACCATATATTTT. Amino acid sequence: CASSPDRWGNTIYF.

The genes are TRBV30 and TRBJ1-2; 7 bases are a match to TRBD1. The germline V gene has CDR1 GTSNPN and CDR2 SVGIG (reference sequence). Losses at the gene ends were 2 bases for V and 6 bases for J; bases not matched to a gene: 15. The CDR3 totals 16 residues. In DNA form, the CDR3 reads TGTGCCTGGAGTACCCCCGAGGGGGCGTCTTTCAATGGCTACACCTTC. Protein: CAWSTPEGASFNGYTF. The complete variable domain, with remaining parts taken from reference TRBV30 and TRBJ1-2, reads SQTIHQWPATLVQPVGSPLSLECTVEGTSNPNLYWYRQAAGRGLQLLFYSVGIGQISSEVPQNLSASRPQDRQFILSSKKLLLSDSGFYLCAWSTPEGASFNGYTFGSGTRLTVV.

The sample holds a few counts of this clone. V and J are TRBV19 and TRBJ2-1, with TRBD2 identical over 10 bases. CDR3 length: 19 residues. V lost 2 bases, J lost 0 bases, and 10 bases stayed unmatched. Germline values: CDR1 LNHDA, CDR2 SQIVND (reference sequence). CDR3 residues: CASSITGLAVRGSYNEQFF. The CDR3 DNA follows: TGTGCCAGTAGTATAACTGGACTAGCGGTCAGAGGCTCCTACAATGAGCAGTTCTTC.

The chain's CDR3 is CASSDPGSYNEQFF. CDR3 in DNA: TGTGCCAGCAGTGACCCCGGGAGTTACAATGAGCAGTTCTTC. The V gene is TRBV2, the J gene TRBJ2-1, with a possible D match to TRBD2 (6 bases). The ends were cut back, 3 bases at V and 4 bases at J, with 10 bases in the middle. From germline, CDR1 is SNHLY and CDR2 FYNNEI. The CDR3 has 14 amino acids.

This clone was recorded a few times. V usage is TRBV19 and J usage is TRBJ2-7; no clear D. CDR1 is LNHDA, CDR2 SQIVND, per germline (reference sequence). The V and J ends lost 8 bases and 4 bases respectively, with 18 bases between them. The CDR3 runs to 14 residues. The CDR3 DNA reads TGTGCCAGTTCTCCGGGCCACACCCTTTACGAGCAGTACTTC. Translation: CASSPGHTLYEQYF.

V and J are TRBV5-1 and TRBJ2-3; a weak D match, TRBD2 (5 bases). The V gene's germline CDR1 is SGHRS and CDR2 YFSETQ. With 4 bases removed from V and 0 bases from J, the gap between germline ends came to 12 bases. This CDR3 contains 15 residues. The CDR3 nucleotides are TGCGCCAGCAGCCCCGGACCGGGGAGCACAGATACGCAGTATTTT. Its protein is CASSPGPGSTDTQYF.

The rearrangement links TRBV9 to TRBJ2-2, with 11 bases that match TRBD2. Germline CDR1 SGDLS, CDR2 YYNGEE. The CDR3 has 15 residues. The ends lost 4 bases at V and 3 bases at J; junction bases unmatched: 2. This CDR3 reads CASSMGLADTGELFF. In DNA form, the CDR3 reads TGTGCCAGCAGCATGGGACTAGCGGACACCGGGGAGCTGTTTTTT. The whole variable domain, remainder taken from reference TRBV9 and TRBJ2-2, is DSGVTQTPKHLITATGQRVTLRCSPRSGDLSVYWYQQSLDQGLQFLIQYYNGEERAKGNILERFSAQQFPDLHSELNLSSLELGDSALYFCASSMGLADTGELFFGEGSRLTVL.

CDR3 protein: CASSADRVTNINEQFF. The CDR3 region has the DNA TGTGCCAGCAGTGCGGACAGGGTAACCAATATCAATGAGCAGTTCTTC. This chain links TRBV6-4 with TRBJ2-1, with 8 bases fitting TRBD1. With V trimmed by 4 bases and J by 6 bases, 11 bases remained unmatched. The CDR3 has 16 residues. Germline CDR1 reads MRHNA; CDR2 reads SNTAGT.

This chain joins TRBV4-1 and TRBJ2-2; D uncertain. This CDR3 is built from 15 residues. The V gene lost 1 base and the J gene lost 6 bases, with 12 bases spanning the gap. Germline V CDR1 and CDR2: MGHRA, YSYEKL. This chain's CDR3 is CASSQVLPPPGELFF. The CDR3 nucleotides read TGCGCCAGCAGCCAAGTTCTTCCGCCGCCCGGGGAGCTGTTTTTT.

The chain links TRBV7-2 to TRBJ1-5; no reliable D call. V lost 3 bases and J 7 bases, leaving 13 bases between the germline ends. CDR1 is SGHTA, CDR2 FQGNSA, per germline. The CDR3 length is 14 residues. DNA of the CDR3: TGTGCCAGCAGCTTCTACGCGCAAGGGCAGCCCCAGCATTTT. This translates into CASSFYAQGQPQHF.

The rearrangement uses TRBV6-5 and TRBJ2-7, with TRBD2 matching over 10 bases. The V gene end was trimmed by 4 bases and the J gene end by 6 bases; junction bases not matched to a gene: 6. The germline gives CDR1 MNHEY, CDR2 SVGAGI. This CDR3 has 14 amino acids. The CDR3 spells CASSFTSGISEQYF. CDR3 DNA: TGTGCCAGCAGTTTTACTAGCGGGATCAGCGAGCAGTACTTC.

This chain links TRBV2 with TRBJ2-5, with D possibly TRBD1 on 5 matching bases. CDR3 length equals 11 residues. V was trimmed by 5 bases and J by 4 bases, leaving 5 bases between them. Germline V gene data show CDR1 as SNHLY and CDR2 as FYNNEI. The CDR3 DNA reads as TGTGCCAGCAGTAGGGGAGAGACCCAGTACTTC. Translating gives CASSRGETQYF.

This clone has more than one count but fewer than ten. The V and J genes are TRBV4-1 and TRBJ2-1, with 9 bases aligning to TRBD1. In germline, CDR1 is MGHRA, CDR2 YSYEKL. CDR3 length: 15 residues. V lost 1 base and J lost 6; bases outside the gene matches: 4. CDR3 DNA sequence: TGCGCCAGCAGCCAAGTCGGGACAGGGAGCAATGAGCAGTTCTTC. Amino acid sequence: CASSQVGTGSNEQFF.

This rearrangement joins TRBV29-1 to TRBJ2-7, with 8 bases lining up with TRBD1. Germline lookup yields CDR1 SQVTM and CDR2 ANQGSEA. V lost 4 bases and J lost 2; bases outside the gene matches: 4. The CDR3 spans 13 residues. For the CDR3, the DNA is TGCAGCGTTGGGGGACAGGCCACCTACGAGCAGTACTTC. Residues: CSVGGQATYEQYF.

For the CDR3, the DNA is TGTGCCAGCAGTTACGCCACGAACACTGAAGCTTTCTTT. This translates into CASSYATNTEAFF. The chain couples TRBV6-5 to TRBJ1-1; D is unclear. Germline V gene sequence: CDR1 MNHEY, CDR2 SVGAGI. The germline V and J ends were trimmed by 2 bases and 1 base, with 5 bases remaining between them. CDR3 size: 13 residues.

The chain carries TRBV7-9 and TRBJ2-2; no definite D call. Germline V gene data show CDR1 as SEHNR and CDR2 as FQNEAQ (reference sequence). Trimming removed 8 bases from V and 3 bases from J, with 16 bases in between. The length of the CDR3 is 15 residues. The CDR3 reads CASERSGKYTGELFF. CDR3 nucleotide sequence: TGTGCCAGCGAACGGTCTGGCAAGTACACCGGGGAGCTGTTTTTT.

The genes are TRBV28 and TRBJ1-5, with a possible D match to TRBD1 (5 bases). This CDR3 is built from 15 residues. CDR1 and CDR2 from the germline V gene are MDHEN and SYDVKM. Trimming removed 9 bases at V and 7 bases at J, with 22 bases between. The CDR3, as DNA: TGTGCCAGTAGTAGACAGCCAACGTCCATCCAGCCCCAGCATTTT. Translation gives CASSRQPTSIQPQHF.

The chain couples TRBV4-1 to TRBJ2-1; TRBD1 agrees at 7 bases. V was pared by 3 bases and J by 5 bases, with 7 bases of the junction left unmatched. CDR3 length: 15 amino acids. From germline, CDR1 is MGHRA and CDR2 YSYEKL. The CDR3 region is CASSQTGIGHNEQFF. In nucleotides, the CDR3 is TGCGCCAGCAGCCAGACAGGGATTGGCCACAATGAGCAGTTCTTC.

This chain uses TRBV14 with TRBJ1-1, with a weak D call TRBD1 (5 bases). V was trimmed by 4 bases and J by 3 bases, leaving 21 bases between them. There are 17 residues in the CDR3. CDR1 and CDR2 (germline): SGHDN, FVKESK. CDR3 in amino acids: CASSRLPLTGLYTEAFF. The CDR3 DNA follows: TGTGCCAGCAGCCGTCTCCCACTAACGGGACTCTACACTGAAGCTTTCTTT. Supplemented by reference TRBV14 and TRBJ1-1, the full variable domain reads EAGVTQFPSHSVIEKGQTVTLRCDPISGHDNLYWYRRVMGKEIKFLLHFVKESKQDESGMPNNRFLAERTGGTYSTLKVQPAELEDSGVYFCASSRLPLTGLYTEAFFGQGTRLTVV.

J is TRBJ1-1 and V is TRBV18; D gene uncertain. V was pared by 4 bases and J by 0 bases, with 6 bases between. Germline CDR1 and CDR2: KGHSH and LQKENI. The CDR3 is 13 amino acids. This CDR3 is CASSQMVNTEAFF. The CDR3, as DNA: TGTGCCAGCTCACAGATGGTGAACACTGAAGCTTTCTTT.

The V gene is TRBV27, the J gene TRBJ1-2, with D possibly being TRBD1 (5 bases). The V gene's germline CDR1 is MNHEY and CDR2 SMNVEV (reference sequence). The CDR3 has 15 amino acids. The V gene lost 5 bases and the J gene lost 1 base, with 14 bases spanning the gap. The CDR3, as DNA: TGTGCCAGCAGTGCCTGGGGGGGGGATAACTATGGCTACACCTTC. Amino acid sequence: CASSAWGGDNYGYTF.

There are a few counts of this clone. This sequence joins TRBV30 and TRBJ1-1; D unclear. V was cut by 1 base and J by 0 bases, with 12 bases left in between. The CDR3 is made up of 15 amino acids. Germline V gene sequence: CDR1 GTSNPN, CDR2 SVGIG (reference sequence). Here the CDR3 reads CAWSGGYLVNTEAFF. The CDR3 DNA sequence: TGTGCCTGGAGTGGAGGATACTTGGTGAACACTGAAGCTTTCTTT.

This clone was seen a handful of times. The chain has TRBV4-1 and TRBJ1-5; TRBD1 is a possible D gene (5 bases). The CDR3 contains 15 residues. The V gene lost 4 bases and the J gene lost 2 bases, with 12 bases spanning the gap. Germline V lookup: CDR1 MGHRA, CDR2 YSYEKL. CDR3 amino acids: CASSLGQAGNQPQHF. The CDR3 coding sequence is TGCGCCAGCAGCCTTGGACAAGCGGGCAATCAGCCCCAGCATTTT.